Shown below are 26 T cell receptor beta chains from a single sample sequenced in a study of human T cells and chemical hapten exposure. Time point here: patch test 1, 2 weeks after DPC sensitization. The treatment here: therapeutic diphenylcyclopropenone sensitization with weekly scalp DPC. MiXCR, applied by TCRdb to the RACE reads, yields one record per CDR3 protein. The sample lists tens of thousands of distinct CDR3 sequences; 9% to 9.5% were seen once. The sample was whole blood, taken in connection with sensitization to the hapten diphenylcyclopropenone (DPC). The receptors come from a woman between 40 and 50 years old with alopecia areata. Some clones in this sample may be carry-over from other donors' samples.

This clonotype was recorded at least ten times. The genes are TRBV5-4 and TRBJ2-7; a weak D match, TRBD2 (6 bases). Per the germline V gene, CDR1 is SGHNT and CDR2 is YYREEE (reference sequence). This CDR3 has 15 residues. V was trimmed by 0 bases and J by 2 bases, leaving 12 bases between them. CDR3 in amino acids: CASSLGGDLPYEQYF. CDR3 nucleotides: TGTGCCAGCAGCTTGGGGGGGGACCTACCCTACGAGCAGTACTTC.

This clonotype was counted between two and nine times. The J gene is TRBJ2-7, the V gene TRBV4-2; D is unclear. This CDR3 has 15 amino acids. Germline assignment: CDR1 LGHNA and CDR2 YNFKEQ. The germline V and J ends were trimmed by 1 base and 0 bases, with 10 bases remaining between them. The DNA for the CDR3 is TGTGCCAGCAGCCAAGTTGCATCAGGCTCCTACGAGCAGTACTTC. It codes for CASSQVASGSYEQYF.

This clonotype was observed a handful of times. V usage is TRBV19 and J usage is TRBJ2-2, with D perhaps TRBD1 or TRBD2 (5 bases each). This CDR3 spans 14 amino acids. From germline, CDR1 is LNHDA and CDR2 SQIVND (reference sequence). Trimming took off 5 bases at V and 4 bases at J, with 11 bases between the two ends. As DNA, the CDR3 is TGTGCCAGTAGTGCCCGAGGGGCCACCGGGGAGCTGTTTTTT. This translates into CASSARGATGELFF.

Comment on this clonotype: With a much larger clone just one base away, this may be a read error. This chain uses TRBV7-7 with TRBJ2-2, with 7 bases aligning to TRBD1. Germline CDR1 is SSHAT and CDR2 is FNYEAQ (reference sequence). This CDR3 comprises 14 residues. The CDR3 DNA follows: TGTGCCAGCAGCTTAACCAGGGGGACCGTGGAGCTGTTTTTT. This sequence encodes CASSLTRGTVELFF.

This clonotype was seen ten or more times. The chain links TRBV7-3 to TRBJ1-1; 8 bases are a match to TRBD1. With 5 bases clipped from V and 3 bases from J, the junction kept 2 bases outside the gene matches. The CDR3 consists of 13 residues. The germline CDR1 and CDR2 sequences are SGHTA and FQGTGA. CDR3 residues: CASSPGGHTEAFF. DNA of the CDR3: TGTGCCAGCAGCCCAGGGGGCCACACTGAAGCTTTCTTT.

This clonotype was observed many times. The V and J genes are TRBV7-2 and TRBJ2-3; 7 nucleotides align to TRBD2. J lost 0 bases, V lost 5 bases, and 5 bases had no gene match. Germline assignment: CDR1 SGHTA and CDR2 FQGNSA. The CDR3 runs to 15 residues. CDR3 sequence reads: CASSPLAVSTDTQYF. Written as DNA, the CDR3 is TGTGCCAGCAGCCCCCTAGCGGTTAGCACAGATACGCAGTATTTT.

The CDR3 loop is CASSPLSQPQHF. The CDR3 DNA reads as TGCGCCAGCAGCCCTTTGAGTCAGCCCCAGCATTTT. The chain couples TRBV4-3 to TRBJ1-5; D is unclear. This CDR3 is 12 amino acids long. Trimming shortened V by 4 bases and J by 6 bases, and 7 bases separated the two germline ends. CDR1 and CDR2 from the germline V gene are LGHNA and YSLEER.

This clonotype has more than one count but fewer than ten. The chain has TRBV12-5 and TRBJ2-3; possibly TRBD1 for D (6 bases). Trimming stripped 6 bases from V and 2 bases from J, with 15 bases between. Per germline, CDR1 LGHNT and CDR2 FRNRAP. The CDR3 is 15 amino acids. CDR3 loop: CASGPGQLVTDTQYF. DNA of the CDR3: TGTGCTAGTGGCCCGGGACAACTTGTCACAGATACGCAGTATTTT.

This clonotype was observed at least ten times. The chain uses TRBV7-9 and TRBJ1-6; D ambiguous. V lost 2 bases to trimming and J lost 10 bases, with 12 bases between them. The CDR3 is made up of 14 amino acids. CDR1 and CDR2 (germline): SEHNR, FQNEAQ (reference sequence). CDR3 residues: CASSLSLEASPLHF. The CDR3 region has the DNA TGTGCCAGCAGCTTAAGTCTAGAGGCATCACCCCTCCACTTT.

The genes are TRBV20-1 and TRBJ2-7, with 10 nucleotides matching TRBD2. After removal of 5 bases from V and 6 bases from J, the junction contained 10 bases not matched to a gene. CDR3 size: 14 residues. Germline V gene lookup returns CDR1 DFQATT and CDR2 SNEGSKA (reference sequence). This CDR3 reads CSARKERGGPEQYF. The CDR3 nucleotides read TGCAGTGCTCGGAAGGAGCGGGGGGGCCCCGAGCAGTACTTC.

In its sample, this clonotype was seen many times. The genes are TRBV19 and TRBJ1-1, with 11 bases identical to TRBD1. V shed 5 bases and J 4 bases; nucleotides not matched to a gene: 12. This CDR3 spans 17 amino acids. In germline, CDR1 is LNHDA, CDR2 SQIVND (reference sequence). CDR3 protein: CASSSRGTGGFGTEAFF. Written as DNA, the CDR3 is TGTGCCAGTAGTTCCCGAGGGACAGGGGGATTTGGCACTGAAGCTTTCTTT.

This clonotype was counted at least ten times. The chain carries TRBV15 and TRBJ2-7; perhaps TRBD1 as D (6 bases). CDR1 LNHNV and CDR2 YYDKDF come from the germline V gene (reference sequence). The CDR3 has 15 residues. Trimming stripped 1 base from V and 0 bases from J, with 10 bases between. CDR3 region: CATSRVDRDSYEQYF. DNA of the CDR3: TGTGCCACCAGCAGAGTGGACAGAGACTCCTACGAGCAGTACTTC.

This clonotype was detected a few times. The chain uses TRBV2 and TRBJ2-1, with 8 bases fitting TRBD2. Losses at the gene ends were 5 bases for V and 13 bases for J; bases not matched to a gene: 7. This CDR3 spans 12 amino acids. Germline V gene lookup returns CDR1 SNHLY and CDR2 FYNNEI. CDR3 nucleotides: TGTGCCAGCAGTCCGGGGGGGGCCCCCCAGTTCTTC. It codes for CASSPGGAPQFF. The full variable domain, in which reference TRBV2 and TRBJ2-1 provide the parts outside the CDR3, is EPEVTQTPSHQVTQMGQEVILRCVPISNHLYFYWYRQILGQKVEFLVSFYNNEISEKSEIFDDQFSVERPDGSNFTLKIRSTKLEDSAMYFCASSPGGAPQFFGPGTRLTVL.

By sample share, this clonotype is medium-sized (0.01 to 0.1%). The genes are TRBV20-1 and TRBJ2-1; 8 positions agree with TRBD2. Germline CDR1 and CDR2: DFQATT and SNEGSKA (reference sequence). This CDR3 is 13 amino acids long. J gave up 10 bases and V 5 bases, and 10 bases lay outside the gene matches. CDR3: CSAPRGEITEQFF. In DNA, the CDR3 is TGCAGTGCTCCGCGGGGGGAAATAACGGAGCAGTTCTTC.

This clonotype has just a few counts. The V call is TRBV5-4, the J call TRBJ1-4; D is unclear. Germline V gene sequence: CDR1 SGHNT, CDR2 YYREEE (reference sequence). The CDR3 contains 15 residues. The germline V and J ends were trimmed by 1 base and 4 bases, with 11 bases remaining between them. DNA for the CDR3: TGTGCCAGCAGCTTGAACCGGGCAGTTAATGAAAAACTGTTTTTT. Amino acids: CASSLNRAVNEKLFF.

This clonotype was observed at least ten times. The V call is TRBV6-6, the J call TRBJ2-2; 9 bases match TRBD2. Germline-derived CDR1 and CDR2 are MNHNY and SVGAGI (reference sequence). Germline trimming cut 2 bases from V and 1 base from J; bases unmatched to any gene: 2. CDR3 length: 16 amino acids. The CDR3 DNA reads TGTGCCAGCAGTTACGGAGCGGGGGGGAACACCGGGGAGCTGTTTTTT. Translation gives CASSYGAGGNTGELFF.

This clonotype was counted at least ten times. The chain links TRBV5-1 to TRBJ2-2; D may be TRBD1 (6 bases). The germline CDR1 and CDR2 sequences are SGHRS and YFSETQ. The CDR3 extends over 14 amino acids. The germline V and J ends were trimmed by 2 bases and 4 bases, with 9 bases remaining between them. CDR3 in DNA: TGCGCCAGCAGCTTCACAGGGTCCACCGGGGAGCTGTTTTTT. Protein: CASSFTGSTGELFF.

The rearrangement uses TRBV27 and TRBJ2-7; 7 nucleotides align to TRBD1. From germline, CDR1 is MNHEY and CDR2 SMNVEV (reference sequence). This CDR3 contains 13 residues. The V and J ends lost 6 bases and 3 bases, in that order; junction bases with no gene match: 5. CDR3: CASRPRDSYEQYF. CDR3 coding DNA: TGTGCCAGCAGACCCAGGGACAGCTACGAGCAGTACTTC.

This clonotype came up many times. The chain employs TRBV5-4 and TRBJ2-7, with D unclear. In germline, CDR1 is SGHNT, CDR2 YYREEE (reference sequence). Trimming left V 0 bases short and J 0 bases short, with 7 bases between. CDR3 length equals 14 residues. CDR3 loop: CASSLAASSYEQYF. The CDR3, as DNA: TGTGCCAGCAGCTTGGCAGCGAGCTCCTACGAGCAGTACTTC.

A few counts support this clonotype. The chain carries TRBV5-6 and TRBJ1-6, with TRBD1 matching over 8 bases. V shed 6 bases, J shed 13 bases, and the junction held 12 bases outside the gene matches. Germline V gene sequence: CDR1 SGHDT, CDR2 YYEEEE. This CDR3 has 14 residues. The CDR3 reads CASTTLDRGSPLHF. CDR3 nucleotide sequence: TGTGCCAGCACAACCCTTGACAGGGGAAGTCCCCTCCACTTT.

This clonotype was seen repeatedly, ten times or more. The chain couples TRBV28 to TRBJ2-1; 8 nucleotides agree with TRBD2. V dropped 11 bases and J dropped 4; count of bases not matched to a gene: 4. Germline loops: CDR1 MDHEN, CDR2 SYDVKM. This CDR3 comprises 12 residues. CDR3 in amino acids: CAAQRGYNEQFF. CDR3 in DNA: TGTGCCGCACAGCGGGGGTACAATGAGCAGTTCTTC.

The table lists this clonotype with many counts. The chain uses TRBV20-1 and TRBJ1-1; no clear D. The germline V and J ends were trimmed by 1 base and 6 bases, with 18 bases remaining between them. Germline V gene data show CDR1 as DFQATT and CDR2 as SNEGSKA (reference sequence). The CDR3 is 15 residues long. The CDR3 protein is CSARAAGGVESEAFF. The DNA for the CDR3 is TGCAGTGCTAGAGCTGCCGGCGGGGTCGAATCTGAAGCTTTCTTT.

This clonotype was picked up many times. V usage is TRBV5-1 and J usage is TRBJ2-2, with 9 bases fitting TRBD1. Germline V lookup: CDR1 SGHRS, CDR2 YFSETQ. The CDR3 totals 15 residues. V lost 4 bases to trimming and J lost 6 bases; unmatched junction nucleotides: 7. CDR3 sequence: CASSLRTGASGELFF. In DNA form, the CDR3 reads TGCGCCAGCAGCCTCCGGACAGGGGCGTCCGGGGAGCTGTTTTTT.

This clonotype was seen ten or more times. The rearrangement links TRBV5-4 to TRBJ2-2; 7 bases agree with TRBD1. The germline gives CDR1 SGHNT, CDR2 YYREEE (reference sequence). Trimming removed 2 bases from V and 4 bases from J; junction bases left unmatched: 2. This CDR3 is built from 14 residues. The CDR3 sequence is CASSFDRATGELFF. In nucleotides, the CDR3 is TGTGCCAGCAGCTTTGACAGGGCCACCGGGGAGCTGTTTTTT.

The table lists this clonotype with a few counts. This chain uses TRBV7-9 with TRBJ1-2; D unclear. The CDR3 is 15 residues long. Deletions cut 1 base from V and 4 bases from J, with 13 bases between. Germline assignment: CDR1 SEHNR and CDR2 FQNEAQ (reference sequence). CDR3 residues: CASSLGAGGSYGYTF. As DNA, the CDR3 is TGTGCCAGCAGCTTAGGTGCCGGCGGAAGCTATGGCTACACCTTC.

This clonotype came up a few times. CDR3 sequence (DNA): TGTGCCAGCAGTTATGCCGGACAGAGCTACGAGCAGTACTTC. As protein: CASSYAGQSYEQYF. V is TRBV6-5 and J is TRBJ2-7; D might be TRBD1 (6 bases). Germline CDR1 reads MNHEY; CDR2 reads SVGAGI. The length of the CDR3 is 14 residues. Trimming left V 3 bases short and J 3 bases short, with 12 bases between.